The source of this TCR beta chain is a study of T cells after yellow fever vaccination. Between the trimmed V and J ends, which lost 3 bases and 7 bases, there was a span of 10 bases. The length of the CDR3 is 13 residues. Per germline, CDR1 SGHDN and CDR2 FVKESK. This clonotype turned up a few times. Antigen unknown. One entry per CDR3 protein results from TCRdb running MiXCR on the 5' RACE reads. The sample holds 450,000 to 600,000 distinct CDR3 sequences, about 13% seen once. General study findings and limits: At around 96% for CD4 and roughly 87% for CD8, most primary-vaccination clones showed up again after the booster.

The rearrangement uses TRBV14 and TRBJ1-5; D call uncertain. The source is a man younger than 45 who received the YFV17D yellow fever vaccine. Sequences were derived from PBMCs, sampled on the day of the yellow fever booster vaccination. The chain's CDR3 is CASSQLRGQPQHF. CDR3 in DNA: TGTGCCAGCAGCCAGTTAAGAGGGCAGCCCCAGCATTTT.